This TCR beta chain was profiled in a study of blood T cell repertoires in COVID-19. Study-wide background: PBMCs, B-cell-depleted T cells, or T cells provided the cDNA or gDNA that made up the material.

V was clipped by 4 bases and J by 2 bases, with 9 bases between them. The CDR3 extends over 13 amino acids. Germline V CDR1 and CDR2: MDHEN, SYDVKM. The authors' processing: It was from reference gene primer amplification that nucleated cell counts were estimated. Data came from immunoSEQ multiplex PCR; TCRdb stores just in-frame clones and leaves some out. V and J calls plus clone size are reproduced from that table; the DNA served to infer D and trimming. The data contain 150,000 to 200,000 clones, about nine tenths of them singletons. This chain joins TRBV28 and TRBJ2-7; the D gene is possibly TRBD1 (5 bases). This clonotype was sampled from a woman aged 18-29 years who had recovered from COVID-19. Sequenced input: PBMCs or T cells enriched from blood (not recorded which). The CDR3 here is CASSSTETYEQYF. CDR3 bases: TGTGCCAGCAGTTCGACAGAGACCTACGAGCAGTACTTC. The complete variable domain, with remaining parts taken from reference TRBV28 and TRBJ2-7, reads DVKVTQSSRYLVKRTGEKVFLECVQDMDHENMFWYRQDPGLGLRLIYFSYDVKMKEKGDIPEGYSVSREKKERFSLILESASTNQTSMYLCASSSTETYEQYFGPGTRLTVT.